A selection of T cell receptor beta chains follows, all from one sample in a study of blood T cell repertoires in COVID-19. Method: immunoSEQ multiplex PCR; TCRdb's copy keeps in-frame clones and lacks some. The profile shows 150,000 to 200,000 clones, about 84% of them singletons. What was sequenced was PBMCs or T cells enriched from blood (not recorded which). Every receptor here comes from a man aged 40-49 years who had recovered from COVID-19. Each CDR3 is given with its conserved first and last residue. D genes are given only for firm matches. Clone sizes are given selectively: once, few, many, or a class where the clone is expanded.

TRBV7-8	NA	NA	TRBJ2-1	CASSFGENNEQFF	TGTGCCAGCAGCTTTGGGGAGAACAATGAGCAGTTCTTC
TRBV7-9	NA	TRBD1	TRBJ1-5	CASSPTGGNQPQHF	TGTGCCAGCAGCCCCACAGGGGGCAATCAGCCCCAGCATTTT
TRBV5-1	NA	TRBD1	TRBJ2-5	CASSSTMGQKETQYF	TGCGCCAGCAGCTCGACTATGGGACAGAAAGAGACCCAGTACTTC
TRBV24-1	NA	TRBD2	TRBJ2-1	CATSDHPSGVGSNEQFF	TGTGCCACCAGTGATCACCCTAGCGGGGTGGGGTCAAATGAGCAGTTCTTC
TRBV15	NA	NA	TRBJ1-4	CATSRDRGTNEKLFF	TGTGCCACCAGCAGAGACAGGGGAACTAATGAAAAACTGTTTTTT
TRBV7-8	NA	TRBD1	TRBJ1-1	CASSWGQGASRNTEAFF	TGTGCCAGCAGCTGGGGACAGGGGGCGTCTAGGAACACTGAAGCTTTCTTT
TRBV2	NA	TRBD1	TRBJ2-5	CATRQGQETQYF	TGTGCCACCCGACAGGGGCAAGAGACCCAGTACTTC
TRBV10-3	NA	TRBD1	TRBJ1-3	CATNTDRGEGGNTIYF	TGTGCCACAAACACGGACAGGGGCGAAGGTGGAAACACCATATATTTT
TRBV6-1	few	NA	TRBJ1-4	CASSEYDEKLFF	TGTGCCAGCAGTGAATATGATGAAAAACTGTTTTTT
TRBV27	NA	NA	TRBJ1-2	CASSPTGGYGGYTF	TGTGCCAGCAGTCCGACGGGGGGTTACGGAGGCTACACCTTC
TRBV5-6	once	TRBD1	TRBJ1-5	CASSLGLSGGTQPQHF	TGTGCCAGCAGCTTGGGCTTATCAGGGGGCACGCAGCCCCAGCATTTT
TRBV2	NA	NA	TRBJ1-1	CASSVRDSHTEAFF	TGTGCCAGCAGTGTGCGGGATTCACACACTGAAGCTTTCTTT
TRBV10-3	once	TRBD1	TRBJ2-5	CAISDGTALWETQYF	TGTGCCATCAGTGACGGGACAGCCCTCTGGGAGACCCAGTACTTC
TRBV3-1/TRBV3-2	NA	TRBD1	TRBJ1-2	CASSRRQGSNYGYTF	TGTGCCAGCAGCAGACGACAGGGTTCTAACTATGGCTACACCTTC
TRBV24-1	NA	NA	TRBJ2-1	CATRDSQEGANEQFF	TGTGCCACCCGGGACTCCCAGGAGGGTGCCAATGAGCAGTTCTTC
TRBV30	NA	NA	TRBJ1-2	CAETRGGRAYGYTF	TGTGCCGAGACCAGGGGCGGGAGGGCCTATGGCTACACCTTC
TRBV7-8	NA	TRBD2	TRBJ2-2	CASSSASGNTGELFF	TGTGCCAGCAGCTCAGCTAGCGGCAACACCGGGGAGCTGTTTTTT
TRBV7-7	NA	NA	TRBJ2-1	CASSLTAYNEQFF	TGTGCCAGCAGCTTAACCGCGTACAATGAGCAGTTCTTC
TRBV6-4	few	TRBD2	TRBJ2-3	CASSPTSGGTDTQYF	TGTGCCAGCTCGCCTACTAGCGGGGGTACAGATACGCAGTATTTT
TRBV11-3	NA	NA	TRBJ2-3	CASQAGSITDTQYF	TGTGCCAGCCAGGCGGGCTCGATCACAGATACGCAGTATTTT
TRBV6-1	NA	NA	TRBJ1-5	CASSEDSGLFNQPQHF	TGTGCCAGCAGTGAGGACTCGGGACTCTTCAATCAGCCCCAGCATTTT
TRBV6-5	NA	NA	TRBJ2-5	CASTRARGETQYF	TGTGCCAGCACCCGGGCCCGCGGGGAGACCCAGTACTTC
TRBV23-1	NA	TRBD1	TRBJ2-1	CASIPPRGTGGRKQFF	TGCGCCAGCATCCCCCCCCGCGGGACAGGGGGCCGAAAGCAGTTCTTC
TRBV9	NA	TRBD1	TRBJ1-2	CASSVGGQGTGYTF	TGTGCCAGCAGCGTAGGGGGACAGGGCACCGGCTACACCTTC
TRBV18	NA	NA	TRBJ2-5	CASSLRQFQETQYF	TGTGCCAGCTCCCTGAGACAGTTTCAAGAGACCCAGTACTTC
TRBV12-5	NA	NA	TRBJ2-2	CASGRTFQGPHTGELFF	TGTGCTAGTGGACGAACTTTTCAGGGGCCTCACACCGGGGAGCTGTTTTTT
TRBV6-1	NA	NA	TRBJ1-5	CASSEGLGAGQPQHF	TGTGCCAGCAGTGAAGGTTTGGGGGCGGGCCAGCCCCAGCATTTT
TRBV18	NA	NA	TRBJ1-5	CASSFREGNQPQHF	TGTGCCAGCTCATTTCGGGAAGGCAATCAGCCCCAGCATTTT
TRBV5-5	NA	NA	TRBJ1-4	CASSLVAGTNEKLFF	TGTGCCAGCAGCTTGGTTGCAGGCACTAATGAAAAACTGTTTTTT
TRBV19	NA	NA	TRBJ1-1	CASSPRGYTEAFF	TGTGCCAGTAGTCCCAGGGGTTACACTGAAGCTTTCTTT
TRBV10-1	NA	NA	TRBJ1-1	CASSESDSRGEAFF	TGCGCCAGCAGTGAGTCGGACTCAAGGGGGGAAGCTTTCTTT
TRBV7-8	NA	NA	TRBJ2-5	CASSLARGEGTQYF	TGTGCCAGCAGCTTAGCTAGGGGGGAGGGGACCCAGTACTTC